These T cell receptor beta chains were read from a single sample in a study of Graves' ophthalmopathy and Graves' hyperthyroidism. TCRdb re-analysed the multiplex PCR reads in MiXCR, keeping a single row per CDR3 protein. Of over 200,000 distinct CDR3 sequences in the sample, 25% to 35% were seen once. Sequencing was performed on peripheral blood. The source of these receptors is a man in his fifties with Graves' ophthalmopathy. Each CDR3 is given without its conserved first and last residue.

>12|TRBV28|TRBJ2-2
ASSHGDLTGELF
>14|TRBV5-5|TRBJ1-1
ASSLGEQGLSTEAF
>12|TRBV7-8|TRBJ1-5
ASSLVTGSQPQH
>14|TRBV12-3/TRBV12-4|TRBJ2-7
ASSLPRDRVSYEQY
>12|TRBV7-9|TRBJ2-7
ASSSGRVDYEQY
>15|TRBV18|TRBJ2-5
ASSQNLAGGYQETQY
>13|TRBV28|TRBJ2-4
ASSFPGIAKNIQY
>13|TRBV7-2|TRBJ2-2
ASSARGIGTGELF
>11|TRBV29-1|TRBJ1-1
SVEDRLNTEAF
>10|TRBV20-1|TRBJ2-5
SARGQGETQY
>15|TRBV15|TRBJ2-7
ATSGSSPGQAFFGQY
>13|TRBV5-1|TRBJ2-5
ASSSGTGSQETQY
>12|TRBV11-2|TRBJ2-7
ASSPGTAAYEQY
>10|TRBV28|TRBJ1-5
ASRPGTQPQH
>11|TRBV6-2/TRBV6-3|TRBJ2-7
ASGRTSSYEQY
>14|TRBV6-2/TRBV6-3|TRBJ1-5
ASSPWSRLGNQPQH
>12|TRBV6-4|TRBJ1-5
ASSPAGANQPQH
>15|TRBV19|TRBJ2-7
ASSIGLTGGLNYEQY
>11|TRBV24-1|TRBJ2-5
ATPPAGQETQY
>10|TRBV12-3/TRBV12-4|TRBJ1-1
ASKMGDTEAF
>12|TRBV28|TRBJ2-5
ASSPWTKGETQY
>14|TRBV2|TRBJ2-2
ASIFRDRANTGELF
>11|TRBV11-3|TRBJ2-5
ASSARSLETQY
>12|TRBV5-1|TRBJ2-7
ASSLSLQGYEQY
>15|TRBV28|TRBJ2-2
ASSFSLGQSNTGELF
>14|TRBV6-5|TRBJ2-5
ASSSIIAGEGETQY
>11|TRBV20-1|TRBJ2-7
SARVGGVYEQY
>10|TRBV10-3|TRBJ2-7
AIGDRELEQY
>14|TRBV4-3|TRBJ2-2
ASSRLAGGSTGELF
>12|TRBV6-1|TRBJ1-5
ASSGGSRNQPQH
>10|TRBV29-1|TRBJ1-2
SVEDPRHGYT
>13|TRBV28|TRBJ2-7
ASMAPGGTFGEQY
>12|TRBV6-1|TRBJ1-1
ASTPGTANTEAF
>12|TRBV6-1|TRBJ2-7
ASSHRDTRDEQY
>17|TRBV12-3/TRBV12-4|TRBJ2-5
ASSSRYPDRDTARETQY
>12|TRBV12-3/TRBV12-4|TRBJ2-5
ASSQTGLGETQY
>13|TRBV6-5|TRBJ2-7
ASKATGTATYEQY
>11|TRBV6-5|TRBJ1-1
ASSYRQFTEAF
>12|TRBV30|TRBJ1-2
AWSVPSEFYGYT
>14|TRBV12-3/TRBV12-4|TRBJ1-1
ASRPWGRQTNTEAF
>15|TRBV19|TRBJ2-5
ASSTPRTGGVGETQY
>10|TRBV28|TRBJ2-7
ASSSRASEQY
>10|TRBV6-1|TRBJ1-1
ASSHGAVEAF
>13|TRBV12-3/TRBV12-4|TRBJ1-2
ASSRGPPEMYGYT
>14|TRBV10-2|TRBJ2-7
ASSAGTSGSGYEQY
>11|TRBV11-2|TRBJ2-7
ASSSGSAGEQY
>12|TRBV3-1|TRBJ1-1
ASSHLRAGSKAF
>13|TRBV6-1|TRBJ1-5
ASSEAGPGPQPQH
>12|TRBV12-3/TRBV12-4|TRBJ1-6
ASRGDGDNSPLH
>13|TRBV6-1|TRBJ2-7
ASSEEGTGAYEQY
>13|TRBV3-1|TRBJ2-5
ASSQEGREFETQY
>14|TRBV6-5|TRBJ2-7
ASTANSGTSAYEQY
>11|TRBV5-6|TRBJ2-7
ASSLQGTYEQY
>15|TRBV27|TRBJ2-7
ASSPSGGDRGPYEQY
>13|TRBV6-2/TRBV6-3|TRBJ1-1
ASSSQWGANTEAF
>12|TRBV24-1|TRBJ2-2
ATAGRQVHGELF
>14|TRBV6-5|TRBJ1-6
ASMSGRGRNNSPLH
>14|TRBV9|TRBJ1-1
ASSDGQGDMGTEAF